The table lists the clone carrying this TCR beta chain with a count of one. Libraries were prepared by immunoSEQ multiplex PCR; TCRdb keeps only in-frame clonotypes and omits some of them. The table includes 28,000 or so clones, 88% detected once. Germline CDR1 SGHTA, CDR2 FQGNSA. V dropped 1 base and J dropped 2 bases, with 17 bases sitting between them. The CDR3 covers 17 residues. These data belong to a study of T cell changes during pregnancy in multiple sclerosis. The chain combines TRBV7-2 with TRBJ2-5; tentatively, D is TRBD2 (5 bases). The sequencing here drew on CD8+ T cells from peripheral blood mononuclear cells, taken in the second trimester of pregnancy. This clonotype was sampled from a female donor with multiple sclerosis, enrolled in a pregnancy study. The CDR3: CASSLVDLPVDQETQYF. The CDR3 nucleotides are TGTGCCAGCAGCTTAGTGGACTTACCCGTGGATCAAGAGACCCAGTACTTC.